This entry is about one TCR beta chain. Its target is not known. Between the trimmed V and J ends, which lost 0 bases and 4 bases, there was a span of 12 bases. The CDR3 contains 15 residues. CDR1 and CDR2 (germline): SGHNT, YYREEE (reference sequence). These data originate in a study of cytomegalovirus exposure and HLA in healthy donors. Study information: The same platform was used for the roughly 130 validation repertoires as for the approximately 630 first-cohort repertoires, as reported in a later analysis.

Notes on the study in general: Researchers counted roughly 150 TCR beta chains as cytomegalovirus-associated. Accounts indicate the classifier identified cytomegalovirus status with strong specificity and sensitivity. Confirmation in vitro established that a few CMV-associated chains were specific for CMV antigens.

The method was immunoSEQ multiplex PCR; TCRdb's version includes in-frame clones alone and lacks a portion of them. The top ten clones hold around 1.2% of a sample with some 250,000 clones, about 90% of them seen once. The sequence was collected from a woman aged 25 to 39 in good health and CMV-seropositive. Sequences were obtained from PBMCs. V is TRBV5-4 and J is TRBJ2-3; no definite D call. Here the CDR3 reads CASSLGVLSSDTQYF. CDR3 nucleotide sequence: TGTGCCAGCAGCTTGGGCGTTCTGAGTTCAGATACGCAGTATTTT.